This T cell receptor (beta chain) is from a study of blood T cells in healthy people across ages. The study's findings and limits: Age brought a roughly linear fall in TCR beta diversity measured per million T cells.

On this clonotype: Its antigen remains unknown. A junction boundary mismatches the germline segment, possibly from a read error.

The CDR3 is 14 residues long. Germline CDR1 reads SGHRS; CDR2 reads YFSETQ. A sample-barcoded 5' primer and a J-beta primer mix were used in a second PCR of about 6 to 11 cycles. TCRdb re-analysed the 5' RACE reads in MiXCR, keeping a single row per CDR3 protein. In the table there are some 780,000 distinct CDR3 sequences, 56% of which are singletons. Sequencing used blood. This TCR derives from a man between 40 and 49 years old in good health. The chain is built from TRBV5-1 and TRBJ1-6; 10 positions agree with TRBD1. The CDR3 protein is CASNLGQGISPLHF. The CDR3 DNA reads TGCGCCAGCAACTTGGGACAGGGGATTTCACCCCTCCACTTT.